This T cell receptor beta chain is from a study of CD8 T cell repertoires and HIV-1 epitope variants. Clones were read by immunoSEQ multiplex PCR, and TCRdb kept only the in-frame ones, dropping some. The data contain almost 5,500 clones, 66% of them seen just once; the ten biggest clones take up around 41%. Whole-study results and caveats: Beta chains alone show antigen proliferation, not cytokine profile or function.

Deletions cut 2 bases from V and 5 bases from J, with 13 bases between. CDR1 and CDR2 (germline): SGHTA, FQGNSA. The CDR3 has 15 amino acids. This clone is a singleton in its sample. The antigen remains unidentified. The genes are TRBV7-2 and TRBJ1-5; D remains unclear. The origin of this receptor is a male donor with HIV. Sequencing was done on a sample of cultured CD8+ T cells derived from PBMCs. CDR3 nucleotide sequence: TGTGCCAGCAGCTTAAACCTCGGAGGTGATCAGCCCCAGCATTTT. As protein: CASSLNLGGDQPQHF.